This is a list of T cell receptor beta chains from one sample in a study of T cells after yellow fever vaccination. MiXCR, run by TCRdb on the 5' RACE reads, gives a single entry per CDR3 protein. The sample carries some 240,000 distinct CDR3 sequences, 2.5% to 3.5% recorded once. The sequencing used CD4+ T cells sorted from PBMCs, collected 10 days after the yellow fever booster vaccination. These receptors were taken from a man in his late teens or twenties who received the YFV17D yellow fever vaccine. Both conserved end residues are part of each CDR3. The order of the fields is V gene, J gene, D gene, clone size, CDR3 DNA, CDR3 protein. A D gene is named only where the DNA matches it firmly. Rows may omit the clone size; those that give it use once, few, many or a size class.

v_gene: TRBV2; j_gene: TRBJ2-1; d_gene: TRBD1; abundance: many; CDR3nt: TGTGCCAGCAGAAGACAGGGGGCTGATGAGCAGTTCTTC; CDR3aa: CASRRQGADEQFF
v_gene: TRBV7-3; j_gene: TRBJ2-5; d_gene: -; abundance: few; CDR3nt: TGTGCCAGCAGCTCGCGGAGCGATGCGGAGACCCAGTACTTC; CDR3aa: CASSSRSDAETQYF
v_gene: TRBV5-5; j_gene: TRBJ2-3; d_gene: TRBD2; abundance: many; CDR3nt: TGTGCCAGCAGCGGACTAGCGGGGGCGGGAGATACGCAGTATTTT; CDR3aa: CASSGLAGAGDTQYF
v_gene: TRBV11-3; j_gene: TRBJ2-2; d_gene: TRBD2; abundance: many; CDR3nt: TGTGCCAGCAGCTCCGATCCGATAGCGGGTGGGACCGGGGAGCTGTTTTTT; CDR3aa: CASSSDPIAGGTGELFF
v_gene: TRBV6-5; j_gene: TRBJ1-2; d_gene: -; abundance: many; CDR3nt: TGTGCCAGCAGCCCGACTCAGGGAGCTAACTATGGCTACACCTTC; CDR3aa: CASSPTQGANYGYTF
v_gene: TRBV6-5; j_gene: TRBJ2-3; d_gene: -; abundance: -; CDR3nt: TGTGCCAGCAGTTACTCGGGGGGACAGAGCGGAGATACGCAGTATTTT; CDR3aa: CASSYSGGQSGDTQYF
v_gene: TRBV11-2; j_gene: TRBJ2-5; d_gene: -; abundance: few; CDR3nt: TGTGCCAGCAGCTTAGGAGGTCCCAGGGCCCAGTACTTC; CDR3aa: CASSLGGPRAQYF
v_gene: TRBV6-1; j_gene: TRBJ2-4; d_gene: TRBD1; abundance: medium-sized; CDR3nt: TGTGCCAGTGACAGGGGGCTCCTAGGGAACATTCAGTACTTC; CDR3aa: CASDRGLLGNIQYF
v_gene: TRBV5-1; j_gene: TRBJ2-3; d_gene: -; abundance: many; CDR3nt: TGCGCCAGCAGCGTGGACAGCACAGATACGCAGTATTTT; CDR3aa: CASSVDSTDTQYF
v_gene: TRBV5-6; j_gene: TRBJ2-1; d_gene: -; abundance: -; CDR3nt: TGTGCCAGCAGCTTCCCCTACGGGGCGTATGAGCAGTTCTTC; CDR3aa: CASSFPYGAYEQFF
v_gene: TRBV5-6; j_gene: TRBJ2-2; d_gene: -; abundance: many; CDR3nt: TGTGCCAGCAGCTTGAGGCAGGCGGGAGGGGAGCTGTTTTTT; CDR3aa: CASSLRQAGGELFF
v_gene: TRBV5-1; j_gene: TRBJ2-5; d_gene: -; abundance: few; CDR3nt: TGCGCCAGCAGCTCAAACCCCGACACCACCCAGTACTTC; CDR3aa: CASSSNPDTTQYF
v_gene: TRBV4-1; j_gene: TRBJ1-1; d_gene: -; abundance: few; CDR3nt: TGCGCCAGCAGCCCCATTGGCAGGGCCTTTAACACTGAAGCTTTCTTT; CDR3aa: CASSPIGRAFNTEAFF
v_gene: TRBV28; j_gene: TRBJ1-2; d_gene: -; abundance: -; CDR3nt: TGTGCCAGCGGAATGAGCTATGGCTACACCTTC; CDR3aa: CASGMSYGYTF
v_gene: TRBV6-6; j_gene: TRBJ1-5; d_gene: -; abundance: -; CDR3nt: TGTGCCAGCAGTAGGAGAGATCAGCCCCAGCATTTT; CDR3aa: CASSRRDQPQHF
v_gene: TRBV12-3/TRBV12-4; j_gene: TRBJ1-1; d_gene: -; abundance: many; CDR3nt: TGTGCCAGCAGTTACAGCCAGCTGAACACTGAAGCTTTCTTT; CDR3aa: CASSYSQLNTEAFF
v_gene: TRBV7-2; j_gene: TRBJ2-6; d_gene: TRBD1; abundance: -; CDR3nt: TGTGCCAGCAGCTTAGTATCCCAGGGGGCGGCTGCTGGGGCCAACGTCCTGACTTTC; CDR3aa: CASSLVSQGAAAGANVLTF
v_gene: TRBV7-9; j_gene: TRBJ2-1; d_gene: -; abundance: few; CDR3nt: TGTGCCAGCAGTTCCGGGACATCTGAGCAGTTCTTC; CDR3aa: CASSSGTSEQFF
v_gene: TRBV18; j_gene: TRBJ2-7; d_gene: -; abundance: many; CDR3nt: TGTGCCAGCTCACCGGAAAGGGTCAATTCCTACGAGCAGTACTTC; CDR3aa: CASSPERVNSYEQYF
v_gene: TRBV5-1; j_gene: TRBJ2-3; d_gene: -; abundance: -; CDR3nt: TGCGCCAGCAGTAATCTGGGCGCAGATACGCAGTATTTT; CDR3aa: CASSNLGADTQYF
v_gene: TRBV12-3/TRBV12-4; j_gene: TRBJ1-6; d_gene: TRBD1; abundance: many; CDR3nt: TGTGCCAGCACTCGGGCAGGGGGAGGTGAATCACCCCTCCACTTT; CDR3aa: CASTRAGGGESPLHF
v_gene: TRBV9; j_gene: TRBJ2-3; d_gene: -; abundance: -; CDR3nt: TGTGCCAGCAGCGTCCGGGACTCTCCCCCAGATACGCAGTATTTT; CDR3aa: CASSVRDSPPDTQYF
v_gene: TRBV4-3; j_gene: TRBJ1-1; d_gene: -; abundance: -; CDR3nt: TGCGCCAGCAGCCAAGATCGACGGGCGTACACTGAAGCTTTCTTT; CDR3aa: CASSQDRRAYTEAFF